A selection of T cell receptor beta chains follows, all from one sample in a study of beta chain features in type 1 diabetes. Clones were sequenced by immunoSEQ multiplex PCR, and TCRdb holds only the in-frame ones, with some missing. The sample holds 300,000 to 400,000 clones, approximately 15% seen once. Sequencing was carried out using naive CD4+ T cells from blood. The receptors were sampled from a woman in her late teens or twenties with type 1 diabetes. Each CDR3 is given with its conserved first and last residue. The order of the fields is CDR3 protein, CDR3 DNA, V gene, clone size, J gene, D gene, CDR3 length. The D gene is left open where the match is weak. The size field is filled for only some rows; it gives once, few, many or a size class.

CDR3: CASSTYVTGFYNEQFF
DNA: TGTGCCAGCAGCACGTATGTGACAGGGTTCTACAATGAGCAGTTCTTC
V: TRBV7-9
size: NA
J: TRBJ2-1
D: TRBD1
length: 16

CDR3: CASSELGGSYNEQFF
DNA: TGTGCCAGCAGTGAACTGGGGGGCTCCTACAATGAGCAGTTCTTC
V: TRBV2
size: NA
J: TRBJ2-1
D: NA
length: 15

CDR3: CASSLSTGGADTQYF
DNA: TGTGCCAGCTCACTTTCGACCGGGGGTGCAGATACGCAGTATTTT
V: TRBV18
size: NA
J: TRBJ2-3
D: NA
length: 15

CDR3: CATTRGQFTEAFF
DNA: TGTGCCACGACAAGGGGACAGTTCACTGAAGCTTTCTTT
V: TRBV19
size: few
J: TRBJ1-1
D: TRBD1
length: 13

CDR3: CASSARVPEETQYF
DNA: TGTGCCAGCAGCGCTCGGGTCCCGGAAGAGACCCAGTACTTC
V: TRBV11-2
size: NA
J: TRBJ2-5
D: NA
length: 14

CDR3: CASNRYPRTGGLREQYF
DNA: TGTGCCAGCAATAGGTATCCGAGGACAGGGGGCCTGAGGGAGCAGTACTTC
V: TRBV28
size: few
J: TRBJ2-7
D: TRBD1
length: 17

CDR3: CSVELRETNTGELFF
DNA: TGCAGCGTTGAACTCCGGGAGACGAACACCGGGGAGCTGTTTTTT
V: TRBV29-1
size: NA
J: TRBJ2-2
D: NA
length: 15

CDR3: CASGLWGAETQYF
DNA: TGTGCTAGTGGCCTTTGGGGCGCGGAGACCCAGTACTTC
V: TRBV12-5
size: NA
J: TRBJ2-5
D: NA
length: 13

CDR3: CASSLRSNQPQHF
DNA: TGTGCCAGCAGCTTGCGGAGCAATCAGCCCCAGCATTTT
V: TRBV7-2
size: NA
J: TRBJ1-5
D: NA
length: 13

CDR3: CATSRDTGLTDTQYF
DNA: TGTGCCACCAGCAGAGATACGGGGTTGACAGATACGCAGTATTTT
V: TRBV15
size: NA
J: TRBJ2-3
D: NA
length: 15

CDR3: CASSFWDRVGTEAFF
DNA: TGTGCCAGCAGTTTTTGGGACAGGGTAGGCACTGAAGCTTTCTTT
V: TRBV28
size: NA
J: TRBJ1-1
D: TRBD1
length: 15

CDR3: CASSGDFNEQFF
DNA: TGTGCCAGCAGTGGGGACTTCAATGAGCAGTTCTTC
V: TRBV6-6
size: NA
J: TRBJ2-1
D: NA
length: 12

CDR3: CASSFLAGAYNEQFF
DNA: TGCGCCAGCAGCTTCCTAGCGGGAGCATACAATGAGCAGTTCTTC
V: TRBV5-1
size: NA
J: TRBJ2-1
D: TRBD2
length: 15

CDR3: CASGLRSGNTIYF
DNA: TGTGCTAGTGGACTGCGCTCTGGAAACACCATATATTTT
V: TRBV12-5
size: few
J: TRBJ1-3
D: NA
length: 13

CDR3: CASSLTAGNTEAFF
DNA: TGTGCCAGCAGCTTAACGGCGGGGAACACTGAAGCTTTCTTT
V: TRBV7-3
size: NA
J: TRBJ1-1
D: NA
length: 14

CDR3: CASSFFTDTQYF
DNA: TGTGCCAGCAGCTTCTTCACAGATACGCAGTATTTT
V: TRBV7-9
size: few
J: TRBJ2-3
D: NA
length: 12

CDR3: CASSEIRVLNQPQHF
DNA: TGTGCCAGCAGTGAAATCCGGGTCCTCAATCAGCCCCAGCATTTT
V: TRBV2
size: NA
J: TRBJ1-5
D: NA
length: 15

CDR3: CASSTSRERGVEQYF
DNA: TGTGCCAGTAGTACTTCTCGGGAGCGGGGGGTCGAGCAGTACTTC
V: TRBV19
size: NA
J: TRBJ2-7
D: TRBD2
length: 15

CDR3: CASSPAGRYSYEQYF
DNA: TGCGCCAGCAGCCCCGCCGGGAGATACTCCTACGAGCAGTACTTC
V: TRBV5-1
size: NA
J: TRBJ2-7
D: NA
length: 15

CDR3: CSVYASTDTQYF
DNA: TGCAGCGTCTATGCCAGCACAGATACGCAGTATTTT
V: TRBV29-1
size: NA
J: TRBJ2-3
D: NA
length: 12

CDR3: CAWSVRLADTQYF
DNA: TGTGCCTGGAGTGTCCGACTAGCAGATACGCAGTATTTT
V: TRBV30
size: NA
J: TRBJ2-3
D: NA
length: 13

CDR3: CASSLGEGGGTEAFF
DNA: TGTGCCAGCAGCTTAGGTGAGGGAGGGGGCACTGAAGCTTTCTTT
V: TRBV7-9
size: few
J: TRBJ1-1
D: NA
length: 15

CDR3: CSAARGTEAFF
DNA: TGCAGTGCCGCCAGAGGAACTGAAGCTTTCTTT
V: TRBV20-1
size: NA
J: TRBJ1-1
D: NA
length: 11

CDR3: CASSFPLAGGQDTGELFF
DNA: TGCGCCAGCAGCTTCCCACTAGCGGGAGGGCAGGATACCGGGGAGCTGTTTTTT
V: TRBV5-1
size: NA
J: TRBJ2-2
D: TRBD2
length: 18

CDR3: CASRPLQGDNQPQHF
DNA: TGTGCCAGTAGACCACTTCAGGGCGACAATCAGCCCCAGCATTTT
V: TRBV19
size: few
J: TRBJ1-5
D: NA
length: 15

CDR3: CASRRQGQALAGTEAFF
DNA: TGTGCCAGTAGGAGACAGGGGCAAGCCCTCGCAGGCACTGAAGCTTTCTTT
V: TRBV19
size: NA
J: TRBJ1-1
D: TRBD1
length: 17

CDR3: CASSIVHGPNTEAFF
DNA: TGTGCCAGTAGTATAGTTCACGGTCCCAACACTGAAGCTTTCTTT
V: TRBV19
size: few
J: TRBJ1-1
D: NA
length: 15